This entry lists 2 T cell receptor beta chains sequenced from one sample in a study of shared clonotypes between healthy human individuals. TCRdb's table, derived via immunoSEQ multiplex PCR, lists solely in-frame clones and lacks some. The sample lists a few hundred thousand clones, 65% occurring once. Specimen: memory CD4+ T cells sorted from blood. Noted subset: CD45RA-negative fraction. The receptors originated from a man aged 25-45 years in good health.

The chain uses TRBV2 and TRBJ2-7, with D possibly TRBD2 on 5 matching bases. CDR1 and CDR2 from the germline V gene are SNHLY and FYNNEI. V dropped 2 bases and J dropped 4 bases, with 12 bases sitting between them. The CDR3 is 14 residues long. This CDR3 reads CASSERSGGYEQYF. The CDR3 DNA reads TGTGCCAGCAGTGAAAGATCAGGAGGTTACGAGCAGTACTTC.

This chain connects TRBV7-2 to TRBJ2-7; D call uncertain. V was trimmed by 5 bases and J by 9 bases, leaving 14 bases between them. The CDR3 runs to 12 residues. The germline V gene encodes CDR1 SGHTA and CDR2 FQGNSA. The CDR3 loop reads CASSPRSGGQYF. CDR3 in DNA: TGTGCCAGCAGCCCCCGATCTGGTGGGCAGTACTTC.